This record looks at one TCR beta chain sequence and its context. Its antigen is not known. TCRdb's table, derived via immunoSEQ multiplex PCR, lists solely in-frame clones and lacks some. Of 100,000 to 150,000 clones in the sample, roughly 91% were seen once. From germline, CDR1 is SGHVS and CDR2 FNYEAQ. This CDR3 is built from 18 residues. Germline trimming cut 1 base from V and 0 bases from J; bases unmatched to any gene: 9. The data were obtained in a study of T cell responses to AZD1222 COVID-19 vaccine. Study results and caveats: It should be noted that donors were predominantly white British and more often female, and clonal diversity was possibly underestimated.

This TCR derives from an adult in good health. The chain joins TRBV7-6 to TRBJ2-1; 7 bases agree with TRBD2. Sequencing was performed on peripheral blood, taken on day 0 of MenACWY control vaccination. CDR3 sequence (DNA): TGTGCCAGCAGCTTAGTAGTGGGGCGGGAGAGCTCCTACAATGAGCAGTTCTTC. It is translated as CASSLVVGRESSYNEQFF.